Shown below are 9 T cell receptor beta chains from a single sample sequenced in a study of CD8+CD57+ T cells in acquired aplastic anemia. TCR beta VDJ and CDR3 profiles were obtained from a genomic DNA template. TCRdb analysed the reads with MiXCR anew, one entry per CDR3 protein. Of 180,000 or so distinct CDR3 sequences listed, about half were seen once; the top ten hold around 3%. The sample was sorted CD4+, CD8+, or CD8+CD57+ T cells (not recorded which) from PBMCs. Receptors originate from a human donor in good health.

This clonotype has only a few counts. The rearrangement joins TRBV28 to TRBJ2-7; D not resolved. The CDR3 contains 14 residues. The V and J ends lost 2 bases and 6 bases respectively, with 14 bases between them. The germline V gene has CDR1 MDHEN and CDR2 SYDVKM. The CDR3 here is CASSLPNYIGEQYF. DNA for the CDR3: TGTGCCAGCAGTTTACCGAATTACATTGGCGAGCAGTACTTC.

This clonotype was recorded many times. The CDR3 spells CASSLFTGLSYEQYF. CDR3 sequence (DNA): TGCGCCAGCAGCTTGTTCACAGGATTGTCCTACGAGCAGTACTTC. The genes are TRBV5-1 and TRBJ2-7, with a weak D call TRBD1 (5 bases). The CDR3 is 15 residues long. Germline lookup yields CDR1 SGHRS and CDR2 YFSETQ. The V end was cut by 1 base, the J end by 1 base, with 12 bases between.

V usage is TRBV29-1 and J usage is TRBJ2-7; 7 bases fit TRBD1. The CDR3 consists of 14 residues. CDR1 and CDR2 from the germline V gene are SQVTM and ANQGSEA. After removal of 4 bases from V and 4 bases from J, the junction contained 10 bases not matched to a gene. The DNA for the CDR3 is TGCAGCGTTGTTGACCGGGACAGAGGGTACGAGCAGTACTTC. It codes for CSVVDRDRGYEQYF.

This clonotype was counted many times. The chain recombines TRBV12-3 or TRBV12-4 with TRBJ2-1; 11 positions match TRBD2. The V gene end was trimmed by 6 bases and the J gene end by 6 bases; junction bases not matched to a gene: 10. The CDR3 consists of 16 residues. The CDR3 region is CASSRPTSGMVNEQFF. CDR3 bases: TGTGCCAGCAGCCGTCCGACTAGCGGGATGGTCAATGAGCAGTTCTTC.

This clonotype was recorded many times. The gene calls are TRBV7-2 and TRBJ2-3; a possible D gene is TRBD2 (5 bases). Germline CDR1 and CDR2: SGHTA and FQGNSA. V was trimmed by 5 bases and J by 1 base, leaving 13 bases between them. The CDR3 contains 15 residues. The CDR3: CASSPGETGTDTQYF. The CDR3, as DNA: TGTGCCAGCAGCCCCGGGGAGACTGGCACAGATACGCAGTATTTT.

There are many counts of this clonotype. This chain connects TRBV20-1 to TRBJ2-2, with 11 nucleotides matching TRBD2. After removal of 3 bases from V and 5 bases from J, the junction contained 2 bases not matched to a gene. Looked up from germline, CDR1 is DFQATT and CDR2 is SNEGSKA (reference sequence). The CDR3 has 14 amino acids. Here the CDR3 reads CSASTSGRTGELFF. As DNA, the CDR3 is TGCAGTGCTAGCACTAGCGGGAGAACCGGGGAGCTGTTTTTT.

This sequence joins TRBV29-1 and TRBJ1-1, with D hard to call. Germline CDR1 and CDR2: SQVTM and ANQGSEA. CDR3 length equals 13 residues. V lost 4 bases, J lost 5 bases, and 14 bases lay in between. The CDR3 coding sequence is TGCAGCGTTGCTGGACCCTCACTTACTGAAGCTTTCTTT. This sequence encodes CSVAGPSLTEAFF.

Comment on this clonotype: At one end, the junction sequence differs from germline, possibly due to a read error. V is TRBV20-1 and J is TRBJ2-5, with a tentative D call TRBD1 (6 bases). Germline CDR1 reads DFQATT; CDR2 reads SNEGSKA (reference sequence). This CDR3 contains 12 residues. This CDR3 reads CSARGGEETQYF. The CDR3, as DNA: TGCAGCGCTAGAGGGGGAGAAGAGACCCAGTACTTC.

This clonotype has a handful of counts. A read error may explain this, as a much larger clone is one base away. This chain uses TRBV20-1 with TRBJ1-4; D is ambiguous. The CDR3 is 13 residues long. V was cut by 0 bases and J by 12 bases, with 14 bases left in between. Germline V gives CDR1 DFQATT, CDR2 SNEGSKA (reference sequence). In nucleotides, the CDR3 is TGCAGTGCTAGAGATCGCGGGAGGGAAGAACTGTTTTTT. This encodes CSARDRGREELFF.